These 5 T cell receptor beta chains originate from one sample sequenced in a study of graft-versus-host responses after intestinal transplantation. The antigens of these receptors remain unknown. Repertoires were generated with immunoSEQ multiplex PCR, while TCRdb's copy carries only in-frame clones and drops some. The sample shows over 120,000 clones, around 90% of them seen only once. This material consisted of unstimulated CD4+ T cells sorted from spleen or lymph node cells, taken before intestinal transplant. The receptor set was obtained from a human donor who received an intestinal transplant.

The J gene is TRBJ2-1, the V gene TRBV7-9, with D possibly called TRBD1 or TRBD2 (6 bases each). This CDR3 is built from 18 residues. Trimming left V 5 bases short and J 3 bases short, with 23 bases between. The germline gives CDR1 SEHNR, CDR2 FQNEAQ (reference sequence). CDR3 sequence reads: CASSSLPLGGHLYNEQFF. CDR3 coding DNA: TGTGCCAGCAGCAGCTTGCCTCTGGGGGGACATCTCTACAATGAGCAGTTCTTC.

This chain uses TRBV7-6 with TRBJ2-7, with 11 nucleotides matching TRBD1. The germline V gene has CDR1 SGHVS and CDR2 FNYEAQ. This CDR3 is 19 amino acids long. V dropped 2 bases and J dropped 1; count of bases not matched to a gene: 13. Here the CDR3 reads CASSLSRTGGALSSYEQYF. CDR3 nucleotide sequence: TGTGCCAGCAGCTTATCGAGGACAGGGGGCGCGTTAAGTTCCTACGAGCAGTACTTC.

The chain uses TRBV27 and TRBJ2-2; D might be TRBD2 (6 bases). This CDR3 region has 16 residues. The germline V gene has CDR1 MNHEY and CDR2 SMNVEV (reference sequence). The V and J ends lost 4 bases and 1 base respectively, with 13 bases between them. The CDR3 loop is CASSWGSGKNTGELFF. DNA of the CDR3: TGTGCCAGCAGTTGGGGTAGCGGCAAGAACACCGGGGAGCTGTTTTTT.

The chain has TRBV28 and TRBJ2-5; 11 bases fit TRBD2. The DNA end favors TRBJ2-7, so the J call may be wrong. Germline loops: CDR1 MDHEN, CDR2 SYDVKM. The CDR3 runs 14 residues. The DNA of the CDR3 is TGTGCCAGCAGAGTAGCGGGGGGGAGCTACGAGCAGTACTTC. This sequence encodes CASRVAGGSYEQYF.

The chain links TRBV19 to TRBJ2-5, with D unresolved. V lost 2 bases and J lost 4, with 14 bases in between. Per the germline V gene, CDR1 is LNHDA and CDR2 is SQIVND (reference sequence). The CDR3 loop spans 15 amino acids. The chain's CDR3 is CASSITAKPSETQYF. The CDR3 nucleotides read TGTGCCAGTAGTATAACGGCCAAGCCCTCAGAGACCCAGTACTTC.